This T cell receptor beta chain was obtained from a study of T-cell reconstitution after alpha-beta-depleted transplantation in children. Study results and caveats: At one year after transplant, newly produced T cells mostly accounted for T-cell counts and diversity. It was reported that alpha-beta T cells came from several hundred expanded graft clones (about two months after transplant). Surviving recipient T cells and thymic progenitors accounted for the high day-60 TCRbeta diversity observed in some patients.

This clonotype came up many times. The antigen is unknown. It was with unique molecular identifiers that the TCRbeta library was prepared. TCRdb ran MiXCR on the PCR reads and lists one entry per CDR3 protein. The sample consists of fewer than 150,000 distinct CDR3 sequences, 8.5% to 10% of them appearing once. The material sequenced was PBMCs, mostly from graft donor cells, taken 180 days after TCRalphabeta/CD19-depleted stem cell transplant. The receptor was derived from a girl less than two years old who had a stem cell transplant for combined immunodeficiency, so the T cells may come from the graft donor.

The CDR3 nucleotides are TGCAGTGCTAGCGGGAGGGCCGGAGAGACCCAGTACTTC. It translates to CSASGRAGETQYF. This rearrangement joins TRBV20-1 to TRBJ2-5; TRBD2 matches 8 bases. Trimming removed 3 bases from V and 4 bases from J; junction bases left unmatched: 4. This CDR3 contains 13 residues. Germline V lookup: CDR1 DFQATT, CDR2 SNEGSKA (reference sequence).